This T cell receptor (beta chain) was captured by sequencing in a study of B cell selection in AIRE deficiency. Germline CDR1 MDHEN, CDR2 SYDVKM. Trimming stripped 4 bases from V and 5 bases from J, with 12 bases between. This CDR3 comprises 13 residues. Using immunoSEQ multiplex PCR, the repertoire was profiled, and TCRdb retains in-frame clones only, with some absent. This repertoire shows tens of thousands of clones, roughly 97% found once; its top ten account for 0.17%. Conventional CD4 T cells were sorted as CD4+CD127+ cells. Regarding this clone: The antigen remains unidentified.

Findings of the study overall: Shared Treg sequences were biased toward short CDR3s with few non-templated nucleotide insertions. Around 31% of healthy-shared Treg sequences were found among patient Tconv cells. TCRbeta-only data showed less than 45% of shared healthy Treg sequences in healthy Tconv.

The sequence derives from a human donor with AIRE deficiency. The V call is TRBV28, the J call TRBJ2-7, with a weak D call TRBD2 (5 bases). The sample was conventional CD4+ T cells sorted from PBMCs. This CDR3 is CASSYPPGDEQYF. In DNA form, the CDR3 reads TGTGCCAGCAGTTACCCCCCCGGGGACGAGCAGTACTTC.